This T cell receptor (beta chain) is from a study of shared clonotypes between healthy human individuals. Findings and caveats of the study: Relative to memory subsets, naive subsets generally showed larger estimated richness. Sample collection involved blood only; tissue repertoires are likely different.

Some clones are missing from TCRdb's copy, which holds only in-frame ones; the method was immunoSEQ multiplex PCR. The sample has roughly 1,500,000 clones; 97% to 99% are singletons. The V end lost 3 bases, the J end lost 7 bases, and 12 bases lay between the germline ends. This CDR3 region has 13 residues. Germline CDR1 reads SGHVS; CDR2 reads FQNEAQ. Comment on this clone: Its cognate antigen is unknown.

This chain joins TRBV7-8 and TRBJ1-1, with D uncertain. The TCR was taken from a man aged 25 to 40 in good health. Material for sequencing was naive CD4+ T cells sorted from blood. Documented subset: CD45RA+ positively selected. In nucleotides, the CDR3 is TGTGCCAGCAGCTTTATCTTCGAGAATGAAGCTTTCTTT. Translated: CASSFIFENEAFF. Supplemented by reference TRBV7-8 and TRBJ1-1, the full variable domain reads GAGVSQSPRYKVAKRGQDVALRCDPISGHVSLFWYQQALGQGPEFLTYFQNEAQLDKSGLPSDRFFAERPEGSVSTLKIQRTQQEDSAVYLCASSFIFENEAFFGQGTRLTVV.